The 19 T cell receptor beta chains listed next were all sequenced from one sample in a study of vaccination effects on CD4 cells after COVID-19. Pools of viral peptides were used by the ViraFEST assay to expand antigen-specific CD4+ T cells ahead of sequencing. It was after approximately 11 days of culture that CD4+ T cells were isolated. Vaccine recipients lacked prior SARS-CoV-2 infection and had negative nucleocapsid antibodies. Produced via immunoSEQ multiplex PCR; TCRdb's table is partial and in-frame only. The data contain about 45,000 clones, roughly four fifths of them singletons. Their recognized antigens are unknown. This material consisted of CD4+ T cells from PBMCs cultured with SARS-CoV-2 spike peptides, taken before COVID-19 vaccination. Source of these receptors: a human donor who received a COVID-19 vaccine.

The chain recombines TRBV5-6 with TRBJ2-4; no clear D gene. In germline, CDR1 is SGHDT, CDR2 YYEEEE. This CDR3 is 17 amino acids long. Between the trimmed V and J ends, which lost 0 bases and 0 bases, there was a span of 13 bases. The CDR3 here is CASSLALAGRAKNIQYF. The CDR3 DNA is TGTGCCAGCAGCTTGGCCTTGGCAGGACGAGCCAAAAACATTCAGTACTTC.

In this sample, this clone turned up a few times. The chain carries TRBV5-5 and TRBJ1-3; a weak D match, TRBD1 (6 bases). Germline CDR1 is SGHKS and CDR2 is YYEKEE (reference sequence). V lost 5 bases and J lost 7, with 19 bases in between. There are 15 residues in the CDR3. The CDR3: CASSYIQGVGNTIYF. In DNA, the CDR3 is TGTGCCAGCAGTTACATACAGGGTGTCGGTAACACCATATATTTT.

The CDR3 DNA reads as TGTGCCAGCAGTGAAGAGGGGCATAGCAATCAGCCCCAGCATTTT. This sequence encodes CASSEEGHSNQPQHF. The chain employs TRBV2 and TRBJ1-5; D possibly corresponds to TRBD1 (5 bases). V gave up 1 base and J gave up 0 bases, with 7 bases separating them. Germline V gene lookup returns CDR1 SNHLY and CDR2 FYNNEI. The CDR3 has 15 amino acids.

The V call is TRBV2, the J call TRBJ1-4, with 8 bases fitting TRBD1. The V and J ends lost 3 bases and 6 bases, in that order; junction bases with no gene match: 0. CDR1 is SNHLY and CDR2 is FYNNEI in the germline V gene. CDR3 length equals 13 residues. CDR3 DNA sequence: TGTGCCAGCAGTGACAGGGGGCATGAAAAACTGTTTTTT. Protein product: CASSDRGHEKLFF.

CDR3 nucleotides: TGTGCCAGCAGCCACTTAACAGGGGGCACCTATGAAGCTTTCTTT. It specifies CASSHLTGGTYEAFF. The chain carries TRBV4-2 and TRBJ1-1; TRBD1 aligns across 9 bases. The CDR3 runs to 15 residues. Losses at the gene ends were 3 bases for V and 7 bases for J; bases not matched to a gene: 9. The germline V gene encodes CDR1 LGHNA and CDR2 YNFKEQ.

The DNA of the CDR3 is TGTGCCAGCAGCTTGGCCAATGAGCAGTTCTTC. This translates into CASSLANEQFF. The chain recombines TRBV5-6 with TRBJ2-1, with unresolved D. Germline V lookup: CDR1 SGHDT, CDR2 YYEEEE. V lost 0 bases, J lost 6 bases, and 1 base lay in between. The CDR3 spans 11 residues.

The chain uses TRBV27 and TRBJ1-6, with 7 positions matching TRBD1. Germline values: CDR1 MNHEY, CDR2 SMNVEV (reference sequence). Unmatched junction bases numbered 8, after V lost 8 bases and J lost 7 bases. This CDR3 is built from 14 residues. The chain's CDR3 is CASRSGQANSPLHF. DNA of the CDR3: TGTGCCAGCCGGTCCGGACAGGCCAATTCACCCCTCCACTTT.

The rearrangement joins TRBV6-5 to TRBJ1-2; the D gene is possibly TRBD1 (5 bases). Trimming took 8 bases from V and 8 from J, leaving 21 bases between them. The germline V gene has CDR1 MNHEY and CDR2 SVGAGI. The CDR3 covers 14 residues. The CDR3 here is CASCPGPDSKGYTF. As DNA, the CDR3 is TGTGCCAGCTGCCCGGGGCCGGATTCGAAGGGCTACACCTTC.

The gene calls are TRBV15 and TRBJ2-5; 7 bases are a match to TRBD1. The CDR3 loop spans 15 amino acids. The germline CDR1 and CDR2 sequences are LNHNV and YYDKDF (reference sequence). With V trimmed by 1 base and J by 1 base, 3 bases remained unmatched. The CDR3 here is CATSRADRVQETQYF. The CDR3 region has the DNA TGTGCCACCAGCAGAGCAGACAGGGTCCAAGAGACCCAGTACTTC.

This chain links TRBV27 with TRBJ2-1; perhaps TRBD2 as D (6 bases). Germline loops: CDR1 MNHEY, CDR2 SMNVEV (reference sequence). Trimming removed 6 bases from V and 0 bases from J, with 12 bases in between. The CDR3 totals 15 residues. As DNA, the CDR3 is TGTGCCAGCAGCCAAAGGAGGGACTCCTACAATGAGCAGTTCTTC. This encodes CASSQRRDSYNEQFF.

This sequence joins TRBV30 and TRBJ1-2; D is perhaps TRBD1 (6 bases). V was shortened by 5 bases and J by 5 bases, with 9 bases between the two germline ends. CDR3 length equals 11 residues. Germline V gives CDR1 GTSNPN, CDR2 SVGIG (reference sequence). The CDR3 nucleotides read TGTGCCTGGGGGGGGCGATATGGCTACACCTTC. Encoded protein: CAWGGRYGYTF. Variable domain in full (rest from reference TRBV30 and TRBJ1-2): SQTIHQWPATLVQPVGSPLSLECTVEGTSNPNLYWYRQAAGRGLQLLFYSVGIGQISSEVPQNLSASRPQDRQFILSSKKLLLSDSGFYLCAWGGRYGYTFGSGTRLTVV.

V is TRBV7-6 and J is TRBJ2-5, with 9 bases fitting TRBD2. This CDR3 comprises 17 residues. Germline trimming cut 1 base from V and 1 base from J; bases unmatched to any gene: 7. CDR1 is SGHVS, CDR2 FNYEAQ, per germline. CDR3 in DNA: TGTGCCAGCAGCTTAGATTCACTGACTAGCGGCCAAGAGACCCAGTACTTC. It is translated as CASSLDSLTSGQETQYF.

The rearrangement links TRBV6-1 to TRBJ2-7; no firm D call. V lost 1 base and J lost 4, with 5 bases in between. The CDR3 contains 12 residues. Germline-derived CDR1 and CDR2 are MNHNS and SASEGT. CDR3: CASSEGVYEQYV. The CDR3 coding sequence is TGTGCCAGCAGTGAAGGGGTATACGAGCAGTACGTC.

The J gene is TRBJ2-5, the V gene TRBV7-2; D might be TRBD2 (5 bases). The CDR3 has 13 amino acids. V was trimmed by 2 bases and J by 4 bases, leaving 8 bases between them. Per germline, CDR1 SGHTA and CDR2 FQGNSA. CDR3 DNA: TGTGCCAGCAGCTTATCCGGGGTAGAGACCCAGTACTTC. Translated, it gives CASSLSGVETQYF.

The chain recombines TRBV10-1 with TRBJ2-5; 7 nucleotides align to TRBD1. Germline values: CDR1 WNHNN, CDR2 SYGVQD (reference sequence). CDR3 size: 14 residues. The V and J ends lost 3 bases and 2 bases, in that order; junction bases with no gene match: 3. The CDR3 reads CASSEPGQQETQYF. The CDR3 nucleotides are TGCGCCAGCAGTGAACCGGGACAGCAAGAGACCCAGTACTTC.

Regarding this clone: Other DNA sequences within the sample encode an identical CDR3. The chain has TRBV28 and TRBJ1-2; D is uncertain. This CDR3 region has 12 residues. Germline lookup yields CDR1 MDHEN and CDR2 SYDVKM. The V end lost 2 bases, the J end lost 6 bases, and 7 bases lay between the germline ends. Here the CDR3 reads CASSLLRDGYTF. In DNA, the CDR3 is TGTGCCAGCAGTTTACTTCGGGATGGCTACACCTTC.

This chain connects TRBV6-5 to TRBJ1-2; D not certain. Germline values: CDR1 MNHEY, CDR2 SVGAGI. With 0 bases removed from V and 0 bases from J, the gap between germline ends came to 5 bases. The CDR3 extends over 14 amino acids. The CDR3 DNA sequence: TGTGCCAGCAGTTACTCGAGGTCTAACTATGGCTACACCTTC. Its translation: CASSYSRSNYGYTF.

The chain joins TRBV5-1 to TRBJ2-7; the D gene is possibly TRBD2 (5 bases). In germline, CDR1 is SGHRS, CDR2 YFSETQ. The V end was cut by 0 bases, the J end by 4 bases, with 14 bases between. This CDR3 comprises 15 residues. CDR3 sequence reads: CASSLGFGESYEQYV. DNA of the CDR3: TGCGCCAGCAGCTTGGGGTTTGGGGAGAGTTACGAGCAGTACGTC.

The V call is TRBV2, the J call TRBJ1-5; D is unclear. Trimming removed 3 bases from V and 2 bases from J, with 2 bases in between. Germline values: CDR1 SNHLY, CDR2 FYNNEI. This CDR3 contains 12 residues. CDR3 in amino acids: CASSDGNQPQHF. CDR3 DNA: TGTGCCAGCAGTGATGGCAATCAGCCCCAGCATTTT.